Included here is one TCR beta chain sequence, with context. The source of the sample is a study of TIL therapy for anti-PD-1-resistant metastatic lung cancer. Looking at the study overall: Half of patients were current or former smokers.

In germline, CDR1 is SGHNT, CDR2 YENEEA. This CDR3 has 11 residues. With 0 bases removed from V and 5 bases from J, the gap between germline ends came to 1 base. Sequencing used immunoSEQ v3. Some clones are missing from TCRdb's copy, which holds only in-frame ones; the method was immunoSEQ multiplex PCR. Among approximately 24,000 clones listed, roughly 72% were seen once. As for time point: pre-treatment sample, taken before nivolumab and TIL therapy. Pleural nodules or supraclavicular lymph nodes made up most of the excised metastases sampled. The V call is TRBV11-3, the J call TRBJ2-5, with D uncertain. The sequence was obtained from a person aged 25-85 years with non-small cell lung cancer. This sample comprised tumor tissue, obtained at baseline. CDR3 protein: CASSLDETQYF. The CDR3 region has the DNA TGTGCCAGCAGCTTAGATGAGACCCAGTACTTC.